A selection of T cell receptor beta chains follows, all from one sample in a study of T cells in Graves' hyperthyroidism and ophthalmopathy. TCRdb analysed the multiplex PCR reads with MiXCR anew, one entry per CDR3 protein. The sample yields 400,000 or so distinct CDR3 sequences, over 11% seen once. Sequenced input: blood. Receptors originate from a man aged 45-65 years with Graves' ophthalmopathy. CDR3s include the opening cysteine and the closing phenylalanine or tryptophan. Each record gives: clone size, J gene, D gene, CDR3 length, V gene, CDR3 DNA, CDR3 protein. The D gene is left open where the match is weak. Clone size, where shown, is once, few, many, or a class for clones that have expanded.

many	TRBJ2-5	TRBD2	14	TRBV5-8	TGTGCCAGCAGCCTGAAAGGACTAGCGGAGACCCAGTACTTC	CASSLKGLAETQYF
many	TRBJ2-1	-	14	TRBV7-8	TGTGCCAGCAGCTTCGGACCTCCGTACAATGAGCAGTTCTTC	CASSFGPPYNEQFF
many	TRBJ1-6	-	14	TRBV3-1	TGTGCCAGCAGCCAAGGAATAGTTAATTCACCCCTCCACTTT	CASSQGIVNSPLHF
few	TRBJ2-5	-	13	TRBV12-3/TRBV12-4	TGTGCCAGCAGTTTTGTTAGCATTGAGACCCAGTACTTC	CASSFVSIETQYF
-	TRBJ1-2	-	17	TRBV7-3	TGTGCCAGCAACTTAGTCCCGGGGGTACAAGGCAACTATGGCTACACCTTC	CASNLVPGVQGNYGYTF
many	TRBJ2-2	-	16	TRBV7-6	TGTGCCAGCACCTCGCGAGGGGGAGTTAGGACCGGGGAGCTGTTTTTT	CASTSRGGVRTGELFF
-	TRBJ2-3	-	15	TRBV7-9	TGTGCCAGCAGCTTCTCGAACAGGGACACAGATACGCAGTATTTT	CASSFSNRDTDTQYF
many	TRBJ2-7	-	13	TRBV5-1	TGCGCCAGCAGCTCTTCTAGGTCCTACGAGCAGTACTTC	CASSSSRSYEQYF
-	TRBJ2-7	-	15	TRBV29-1	TGCAGCGTTGTCCCGGCGGCAACACACTCCTACGAGCAGTACTTC	CSVVPAATHSYEQYF
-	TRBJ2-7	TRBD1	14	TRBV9	TGTGCCAGCAGCGTAGATGGGACAGCCTACGAGCAGTACTTC	CASSVDGTAYEQYF
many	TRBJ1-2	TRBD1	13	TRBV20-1	TGCAGTGCTAGAGAGGGACAGGCCTATGGCTACACCTTC	CSAREGQAYGYTF
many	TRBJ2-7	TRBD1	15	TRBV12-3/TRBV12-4	TGTGCCAGCAGTTTCAGGGGGCCTGTTTCCTACGAGCAGTACTTC	CASSFRGPVSYEQYF
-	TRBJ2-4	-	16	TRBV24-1	TGTGCCACCAGTGATTTTGGGCAGGGGTCAAAAAACATTCAGTACTTC	CATSDFGQGSKNIQYF
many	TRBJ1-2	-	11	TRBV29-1	TGCAGCGTTGAGGGGGGTTTTGGCTACACCTTC	CSVEGGFGYTF
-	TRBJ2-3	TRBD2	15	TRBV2	TGTGCCAGCAGTCGGACTAGCGGGAGTAGTTTGGGTTGGTATTTT	CASSRTSGSSLGWYF
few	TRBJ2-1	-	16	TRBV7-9	TGTGCCAGCAGCCACCGTCCCCGGGGCAGTGGTATTGAGCAGTTCTTC	CASSHRPRGSGIEQFF
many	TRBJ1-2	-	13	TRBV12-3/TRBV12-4	TGTGCCAGCAGTTTCTTAGAGAACTATGGCTACACCTTC	CASSFLENYGYTF
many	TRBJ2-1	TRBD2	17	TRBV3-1	TGTGCCAGCAGCCGCGGGACCGGGACTAGCATCGGCAATGAGCAGTTCTTC	CASSRGTGTSIGNEQFF
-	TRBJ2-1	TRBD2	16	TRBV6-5	TGTGCCAGCAGTTACTCGAGCCGGGACTATCACAATGAGCAGTTCTTC	CASSYSSRDYHNEQFF
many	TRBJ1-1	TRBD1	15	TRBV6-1	TGTGCCACCAACGCAGAGGGACAGGGGATGGCTGAAGCTTTCTTT	CATNAEGQGMAEAFF
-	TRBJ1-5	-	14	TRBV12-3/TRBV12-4	TGTGCCAGCGAAAACCGGGCCCTCGGGCAGCCCCAGCATTTT	CASENRALGQPQHF
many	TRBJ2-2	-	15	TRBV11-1	TGTGCCAGCAGCATGACTAGGAGGGCAACCGGGGAGCTGTTTTTT	CASSMTRRATGELFF
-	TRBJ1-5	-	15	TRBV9	TGTGCCAGCAGCCCTGGGATGAGGCCCAATCAGCCCCAGCATTTT	CASSPGMRPNQPQHF
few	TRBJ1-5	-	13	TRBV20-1	TGCAGTGCTAGAGCTGGTCTAGGTCAGCCCCAGCATTTT	CSARAGLGQPQHF
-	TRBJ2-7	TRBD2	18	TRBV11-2	TGTGCCAGCAGCTCCAATCCGACTAGCGGGGGGAGCTCCTACGAGCAGTACTTC	CASSSNPTSGGSSYEQYF
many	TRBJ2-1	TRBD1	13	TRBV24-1	TGTGCCACCGGACAGGGGTTCAACGGTGAGCAGTTCTTC	CATGQGFNGEQFF
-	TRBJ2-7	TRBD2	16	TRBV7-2	TGTGCCAGCGCCTCTGGTCCTGGCGGGAGTCTCTACGAGCAGTACTTC	CASASGPGGSLYEQYF
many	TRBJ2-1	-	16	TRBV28	TGTGCCAGCACTAGTAGCGGCGATATATTATACAATGAGCAGTTCTTC	CASTSSGDILYNEQFF
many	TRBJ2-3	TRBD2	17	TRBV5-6	TGTGCCAGCAGCTTGGTGGTAGCGGGAGGGGCGGCAGATACGCAGTATTTT	CASSLVVAGGAADTQYF
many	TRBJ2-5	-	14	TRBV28	TGTGCCAGCAGTTTTTGGGGGGCGCAAGAGACCCAGTACTTC	CASSFWGAQETQYF
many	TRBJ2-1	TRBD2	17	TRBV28	TGTGCCAGCAGTTTATCTCATGGGACTAGCGGGAGTAATGAGCAGTTCTTC	CASSLSHGTSGSNEQFF
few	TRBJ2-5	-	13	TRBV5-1	TGCGCCAGCAGCTCGGCAGACCAAGAGACCCAGTACTTC	CASSSADQETQYF
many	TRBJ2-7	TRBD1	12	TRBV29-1	TGCAGCGTAAGACAGGGGGTTTACGAGCAGTACTTC	CSVRQGVYEQYF
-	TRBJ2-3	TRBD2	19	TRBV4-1	TGCGCCAGCAGGAGACAGGAACCGGGACTAGCGGGAGACACAGATACGCAGTATTTT	CASRRQEPGLAGDTDTQYF
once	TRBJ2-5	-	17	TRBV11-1	TGTGCCAGCAGCCCCGGGGGTGGTAGCGGCCCCCAAGAGACCCAGTACTTC	CASSPGGGSGPQETQYF
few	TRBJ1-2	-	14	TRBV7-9	TGTGCCAGCGGAAAGGGCTGGGATCGGGATGGCTACACCTTC	CASGKGWDRDGYTF
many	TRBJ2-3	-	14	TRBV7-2	TGTGCCAGCAGCTTAGCACTAGCCCTAGATACGCAGTATTTT	CASSLALALDTQYF
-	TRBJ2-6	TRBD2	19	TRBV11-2	TGTGCCAGCAGCTTGGGACTAGCGGATAAATTCTCTGGGGCCAACGTCCTGACTTTC	CASSLGLADKFSGANVLTF
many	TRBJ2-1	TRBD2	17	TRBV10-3	TGTGCCATCAGTGCGGTACTAGCGGGAGGGCTGGGCAATGAGCAGTTCTTC	CAISAVLAGGLGNEQFF
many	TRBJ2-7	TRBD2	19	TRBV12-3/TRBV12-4	TGTGCCAGCAGCTCAACCCACAGGACTAGCGGGAGTGCTGGCTGGGAGCAGTACTTC	CASSSTHRTSGSAGWEQYF
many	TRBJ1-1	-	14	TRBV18	TGTGCCAGCTCGCCGGGGATCGAGAACACTGAAGCTTTCTTT	CASSPGIENTEAFF
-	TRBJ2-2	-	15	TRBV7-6	TGTGCCAGCAGCTTAGGGGCTAGTGGAGCCGGGGAGCTGTTTTTT	CASSLGASGAGELFF
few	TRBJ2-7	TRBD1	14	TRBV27	TGTGCCAGCAGAACCGGGACAGCCTCCTACGAGCAGTACTTC	CASRTGTASYEQYF
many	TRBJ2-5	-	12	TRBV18	TGTGCCAGCTCACCAGCGGGAGAGACCCAGTACTTC	CASSPAGETQYF
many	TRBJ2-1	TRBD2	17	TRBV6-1	TGTGCCAGCAGGGGGACTAGCGGGAGTAGTACGGCCAATGAGCAGTTCTTC	CASRGTSGSSTANEQFF
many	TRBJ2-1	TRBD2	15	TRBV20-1	TGCAGTGCCCACCCGTCGACTAGCGCACACAATGAGCAGTTCTTC	CSAHPSTSAHNEQFF
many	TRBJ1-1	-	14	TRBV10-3	TGTGCCATCAAGGCAGGGGCCATGAACACTGAAGCTTTCTTT	CAIKAGAMNTEAFF
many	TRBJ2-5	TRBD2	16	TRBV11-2	TGTGCCAGCAGCTTCCCCCGGGGGGGCGCGTGGGAGACCCAGTACTTC	CASSFPRGGAWETQYF
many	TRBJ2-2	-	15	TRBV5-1	TGCGCCAGCAGCTTCCGGGATTCGAACACCGGGGAGCTGTTTTTT	CASSFRDSNTGELFF